Listed below are T cell receptor beta chains from one sample, sequenced in a study of T-cell memory formation after mild COVID-19. TCRdb passed the 5' RACE reads through MiXCR, listing each CDR3 protein once. The data hold approximately 340,000 distinct CDR3 sequences, with about a sixth observed a single time. Sequencing was carried out using PBMCs or a T cell subset sorted from them (not recorded which). Receptors were obtained from a man aged 18 to 30 who had mild COVID-19 (a few samples of this study predate the infection). Cell type and time point are not known. Each CDR3 is given with its conserved first and last residue. The order of the fields is J gene, D gene, clone size, V gene, CDR3 protein. A D gene is named only where the DNA matches it firmly. Some rows mark clone size as missing; the rest say once, few, many or name a class of expanded clone.

J: TRBJ2-1
D: TRBD2
size: few
V: TRBV7-2
CDR3: CASSLFAGVGNEQFF

J: TRBJ2-1
D: -
size: many
V: TRBV12-3/TRBV12-4
CDR3: CASSSRNNEQFF

J: -
D: TRBD2
size: once
V: TRBV20-1
CDR3: CSAKRGEETQYF

J: TRBJ2-3
D: -
size: -
V: TRBV4-3
CDR3: CASSQDRQVMSDTQYF

J: TRBJ2-3
D: TRBD1
size: many
V: TRBV15
CDR3: CATSRSRQGWTYGTDTQYF

J: TRBJ2-7
D: -
size: -
V: TRBV20-1
CDR3: CSARDPDSGEQYF

J: TRBJ2-1
D: TRBD1
size: -
V: TRBV27
CDR3: CASSLRKGQGYNEQFF

J: TRBJ2-5
D: -
size: few
V: TRBV5-1
CDR3: CASRGSGQETQYF

J: TRBJ1-2
D: -
size: many
V: TRBV5-5
CDR3: CASSLGPLYGYTF

J: TRBJ2-4
D: -
size: -
V: TRBV2
CDR3: CASREQNLAKNIQYF

J: TRBJ1-1
D: -
size: -
V: TRBV18
CDR3: CASSPVGRGRTAFF

J: TRBJ2-3
D: -
size: many
V: TRBV5-1
CDR3: CASSLAGGDTQYF

J: TRBJ2-5
D: TRBD2
size: -
V: TRBV4-2
CDR3: CASSQEETSGGLRETQYF

J: TRBJ2-3
D: TRBD2
size: -
V: TRBV9
CDR3: CASSSGLGMLDTQYF

J: TRBJ1-4
D: -
size: few
V: TRBV12-3/TRBV12-4
CDR3: CASSFIPTNEKLFF

J: TRBJ2-2
D: TRBD2
size: -
V: TRBV7-9
CDR3: CASSPRAGGETGELFF

J: TRBJ2-3
D: TRBD2
size: -
V: TRBV4-2
CDR3: CASSQEIGTSLGTDTQYF

J: TRBJ2-7
D: TRBD1
size: -
V: TRBV27
CDR3: CASSRDRGHYEQYF

J: TRBJ1-2
D: -
size: -
V: TRBV19
CDR3: CASSRGTVGGYTF

J: TRBJ1-2
D: -
size: -
V: TRBV25-1
CDR3: CASSESVTGGRGGYTF

J: TRBJ2-5
D: -
size: -
V: TRBV5-1
CDR3: CASSLGLGVQETQYF

J: TRBJ2-5
D: TRBD2
size: few
V: TRBV3-1
CDR3: CASSQDFGGVETQYF

J: TRBJ2-3
D: TRBD2
size: many
V: TRBV5-1
CDR3: CASSPPVVSGGATDTQYF

J: TRBJ2-5
D: -
size: few
V: TRBV20-1
CDR3: CSARSSRETQYF

J: TRBJ2-2
D: TRBD2
size: few
V: TRBV29-1
CDR3: CSVEISGLAVINTGELFF

J: TRBJ2-1
D: TRBD2
size: many
V: TRBV6-2/TRBV6-3
CDR3: CASRTGTSWEFF

J: TRBJ1-3
D: TRBD1
size: few
V: TRBV6-6
CDR3: CASSRRGQGADTIYF

J: TRBJ2-5
D: -
size: -
V: TRBV6-2/TRBV6-3
CDR3: CASKPPGETQYF

J: TRBJ2-3
D: TRBD1
size: -
V: TRBV2
CDR3: CASTGQGLPDTQYF

J: TRBJ1-1
D: -
size: few
V: TRBV5-6
CDR3: CASGDRARPWGTEAFF

J: TRBJ2-1
D: -
size: few
V: TRBV11-2
CDR3: CASSSAFRNLEEQFF